This T cell receptor beta chain derives from a study of patients and donors after allogeneic stem cell transplantation. CDR3 length equals 13 residues. Germline lookup yields CDR1 SGHRS and CDR2 YFSETQ. Trimming cost V 3 bases and J 0 bases, with 7 bases left between them. The table lists this clonotype with many counts. Each CDR3 protein gets one entry after TCRdb re-called the RT-PCR reads with MiXCR. The table includes about 960,000 distinct CDR3 sequences, approximately 19% detected once. The receptor was derived from a human donor who was either an allogeneic HSCT recipient or a stem cell or donor lymphocyte infusion donor (not recorded which). It is not recorded whose cells these are; they may come from a transplant donor. The genes are TRBV5-1 and TRBJ2-7; no reliable D call. The sample was blood, either unsorted or a sorted T cell fraction (not recorded which). CDR3: CASSSSASYEQYF. CDR3 DNA sequence: TGCGCCAGCAGCTCGTCCGCCTCCTACGAGCAGTACTTC.